What follows are 21 T cell receptor beta chains derived from one specimen sequenced in a study of shared clonotypes between healthy human individuals. Here immunoSEQ multiplex PCR was the method, and the copy in TCRdb shows in-frame clones only, minus some. The table lists millions of clones, around nine tenths of them singletons, with over 0.12% in the top ten. The material sequenced was naive CD4+ T cells sorted from blood. Subset denoted: CD45RA+ positively selected. Receptors were obtained from a man between 18 and 35 years old in good health.

The J gene is TRBJ1-6, the V gene TRBV30; maybe TRBD1 (5 bases). Germline V gene sequence: CDR1 GTSNPN, CDR2 SVGIG (reference sequence). The CDR3 is 14 residues long. Trimming removed 4 bases from V and 6 bases from J, with 13 bases in between. CDR3 in DNA: TGTGCCTGGACCACAGGCCCCTCTAATTCACCCCTCCACTTT. As protein: CAWTTGPSNSPLHF. The whole variable domain, remainder taken from reference TRBV30 and TRBJ1-6, is SQTIHQWPATLVQPVGSPLSLECTVEGTSNPNLYWYRQAAGRGLQLLFYSVGIGQISSEVPQNLSASRPQDRQFILSSKKLLLSDSGFYLCAWTTGPSNSPLHFGNGTRLTVT.

This clone has just a few counts. The chain links TRBV7-9 to TRBJ1-1; D remains unclear. The V end lost 1 base, the J end lost 9 bases, and 9 bases lay between the germline ends. The CDR3 sequence is 12 residues long. CDR1 SEHNR and CDR2 FQNEAQ come from the germline V gene (reference sequence). The CDR3 loop reads CASSLEGTQAFF. CDR3 DNA: TGTGCCAGCAGCTTAGAAGGCACCCAAGCTTTCTTT.

V gene TRBV18 combines with J gene TRBJ2-7; unclear D gene. There are 14 residues in the CDR3. Trimming removed 1 base from V and 2 bases from J, with 9 bases in between. Germline V CDR1 and CDR2: KGHSH, LQKENI. The CDR3 is CASSPQGNAYEQYF. The CDR3 region has the DNA TGTGCCAGCTCACCACAGGGTAACGCCTACGAGCAGTACTTC. The whole variable domain, remainder taken from reference TRBV18 and TRBJ2-7, is NAGVMQNPRHLVRRRGQEARLRCSPMKGHSHVYWYRQLPEEGLKFMVYLQKENIIDESGMPKERFSAEFPKEGPSILRIQQVVRGDSAAYFCASSPQGNAYEQYFGPGTRLTVT.

The V gene is TRBV6-4, the J gene TRBJ2-5, with D maybe TRBD1 (5 bases). Germline V gives CDR1 MRHNA, CDR2 SNTAGT. V was trimmed by 2 bases and J by 6 bases, leaving 10 bases between them. The CDR3 runs 13 residues. CDR3 in DNA: TGTGCCAGCAGTGACGGGTCAGGGAAGACCCAGTACTTC. This gives the protein CASSDGSGKTQYF.

This rearrangement joins TRBV10-3 to TRBJ2-1, with D possibly TRBD2 on 6 matching bases. This CDR3 comprises 18 residues. V gave up 2 bases and J gave up 4 bases, with 21 bases separating them. Germline assignment: CDR1 ENHRY and CDR2 SYGVKD. The CDR3 DNA follows: TGTGCCATCAGTGAGCCTACAAGTTGGCGGGACCCTTACAATGAGCAGTTCTTC. Translation: CAISEPTSWRDPYNEQFF.

The chain joins TRBV5-4 to TRBJ1-5, with D hard to call. The V gene lost 3 bases and the J gene lost 7 bases, with 11 bases spanning the gap. Germline-derived CDR1 and CDR2 are SGHNT and YYREEE (reference sequence). This CDR3 comprises 13 residues. CDR3 nucleotide sequence: TGTGCCAGCAGCTCTGAGGGCGGGCAGCCCCAGCATTTT. The encoded protein is CASSSEGGQPQHF.

This clone has just a few counts. Within the sample, other DNA sequences also encode this same CDR3. This sequence joins TRBV20-1 and TRBJ2-3; D call uncertain. V was pared by 6 bases and J by 6 bases, with 7 bases between. Germline values: CDR1 DFQATT, CDR2 SNEGSKA (reference sequence). The CDR3 has 10 amino acids. The CDR3 sequence: CSARRDTQYF. CDR3 DNA sequence: TGCAGTGCCCGAAGGGATACGCAGTATTTT.

This sequence joins TRBV18 and TRBJ1-3; no reliable D call. This CDR3 spans 17 amino acids. CDR1 is KGHSH, CDR2 LQKENI, per germline. V was shortened by 2 bases and J by 2 bases, with 16 bases between the two germline ends. The CDR3 spells CASSPKSDTFAGNTIYF. CDR3 in DNA: TGTGCCAGCTCACCAAAGTCAGACACGTTTGCTGGAAACACCATATATTTT. Using reference TRBV18 and TRBJ1-3 for the parts outside the CDR3, the full variable domain is NAGVMQNPRHLVRRRGQEARLRCSPMKGHSHVYWYRQLPEEGLKFMVYLQKENIIDESGMPKERFSAEFPKEGPSILRIQQVVRGDSAAYFCASSPKSDTFAGNTIYFGEGSWLTVV.

The chain is built from TRBV28 and TRBJ2-3; D is tentatively TRBD1 or TRBD2 (7 bases each). Germline V gene sequence: CDR1 MDHEN, CDR2 SYDVKM. The V gene lost 2 bases and the J gene lost 5 bases, with 17 bases spanning the gap. The CDR3 is made up of 16 amino acids. CDR3 in DNA: TGTGCCAGCAGTTTAGGTCGGGCAGGGGGGGGAGATACGCAGTATTTT. Translating it yields CASSLGRAGGGDTQYF. Looking up the rest from reference TRBV28 and TRBJ2-3 gives the full variable domain: DVKVTQSSRYLVKRTGEKVFLECVQDMDHENMFWYRQDPGLGLRLIYFSYDVKMKEKGDIPEGYSVSREKKERFSLILESASTNQTSMYLCASSLGRAGGGDTQYFGPGTRLTVL.

The V and J genes are TRBV11-2 and TRBJ2-7, with D possibly being TRBD1 (5 bases). The CDR3 is 13 residues long. Germline CDR1 and CDR2: SGHAT and FQNNGV. V lost 4 bases and J lost 1, with 8 bases in between. CDR3 nucleotides: TGTGCCAGCAGCTGGGGCCCTTCCTACGAGCAGTACTTC. Protein sequence: CASSWGPSYEQYF.

The CDR3 coding sequence is TGTGCCAGCAGCAAAGAAGGACTAGCGGGTGTACAAGAGACCCAGTACTTC. Its protein is CASSKEGLAGVQETQYF. The chain couples TRBV21-1 to TRBJ2-5; the table calls TRBD2, which could not be checked here. TRBV21-1 is flagged as a pseudogene. The CDR3 length is 17 residues.

The rearrangement links TRBV6-1 to TRBJ2-5; D is possibly TRBD2 (5 bases). This CDR3 is built from 15 residues. Germline CDR1 is MNHNS and CDR2 is SASEGT. V was clipped by 2 bases and J by 0 bases, with 10 bases between them. The CDR3 spells CASSETAGYQETQYF. CDR3 DNA: TGTGCCAGCAGTGAAACCGCGGGTTACCAAGAGACCCAGTACTTC.

The rearrangement links TRBV19 to TRBJ1-2; D gene ambiguous. The V end lost 3 bases, the J end lost 3 bases, and 11 bases lay between the germline ends. This CDR3 is 14 amino acids long. Looked up from germline, CDR1 is LNHDA and CDR2 is SQIVND (reference sequence). In DNA form, the CDR3 reads TGTGCCAGTAGTATTGGGATGGATGACTATGGCTACACCTTC. Protein: CASSIGMDDYGYTF. The full variable domain, completed using reference TRBV19 and TRBJ1-2, is DGGITQSPKYLFRKEGQNVTLSCEQNLNHDAMYWYRQDPGQGLRLIYYSQIVNDFQKGDIAEGYSVSREKKESFPLTVTSAQKNPTAFYLCASSIGMDDYGYTFGSGTRLTVV.

This chain links TRBV7-2 with TRBJ2-1; tentative D call: TRBD2 (6 bases). The CDR3 totals 16 residues. The ends were cut back, 1 base at V and 0 bases at J, with 10 bases in the middle. Germline CDR1 is SGHTA and CDR2 is FQGNSA. The CDR3 sequence: CASSLDGGGSYNEQFF. Written as DNA, the CDR3 is TGTGCCAGCAGCTTAGATGGGGGAGGCTCCTACAATGAGCAGTTCTTC.

The chain recombines TRBV2 with TRBJ1-3; D may be TRBD1 (5 bases). The CDR3 contains 15 residues. Germline assignment: CDR1 SNHLY and CDR2 FYNNEI. Trimming took 6 bases from V and 0 from J, leaving 12 bases between them. The CDR3 sequence is CASRGDGASGNTIYF. CDR3 DNA: TGTGCCAGCAGAGGGGACGGAGCCTCTGGAAACACCATATATTTT.

The V and J genes are TRBV5-4 and TRBJ2-5; 14 bases match TRBD2. This CDR3 spans 16 amino acids. V shed 4 bases, J shed 5 bases, and the junction held 7 bases outside the gene matches. Germline CDR1 and CDR2: SGHNT and YYREEE (reference sequence). Written as DNA, the CDR3 is TGTGCCAGCAGCCCGGGACTAGCGGGAGATCTGGAGACCCAGTACTTC. As protein: CASSPGLAGDLETQYF.

V and J are TRBV9 and TRBJ2-5; 7 positions match TRBD2. The V gene end was trimmed by 1 base and the J gene end by 6 bases; junction bases not matched to a gene: 6. Germline CDR1 and CDR2: SGDLS and YYNGEE. The CDR3 spans 14 residues. In DNA form, the CDR3 reads TGTGCCAGCAGCGTATATGCGGGAGAGAAGACCCAGTACTTC. Translated: CASSVYAGEKTQYF.

The chain employs TRBV19 and TRBJ1-1; maybe TRBD1 (5 bases). The CDR3 totals 13 residues. Germline V gene data show CDR1 as LNHDA and CDR2 as SQIVND (reference sequence). V was cut by 3 bases and J by 2 bases, with 7 bases left in between. The CDR3 spells CASSIDSNTEAFF. As DNA, the CDR3 is TGTGCCAGTAGTATCGACAGCAACACTGAAGCTTTCTTT. Complete variable domain (other parts from reference TRBV19 and TRBJ1-1): DGGITQSPKYLFRKEGQNVTLSCEQNLNHDAMYWYRQDPGQGLRLIYYSQIVNDFQKGDIAEGYSVSREKKESFPLTVTSAQKNPTAFYLCASSIDSNTEAFFGQGTRLTVV.

The V call is TRBV28, the J call TRBJ1-1, with TRBD1 matching over 7 bases. The germline CDR1 and CDR2 sequences are MDHEN and SYDVKM. V shed 4 bases, J shed 4 bases, and the junction held 9 bases outside the gene matches. The length of the CDR3 is 15 residues. CDR3 DNA: TGTGCCAGCAGTTGGAGCAGGGAGGGGGCCACTGAAGCTTTCTTT. Translating it yields CASSWSREGATEAFF.

This chain joins TRBV7-2 and TRBJ2-7; D uncertain. The length of the CDR3 is 14 residues. V was pared by 1 base and J by 4 bases, with 11 bases between. CDR1 SGHTA and CDR2 FQGNSA come from the germline V gene. In nucleotides, the CDR3 is TGTGCCAGCAGCTTAGAATCCAGGTGGTACGAGCAGTACTTC. This gives the protein CASSLESRWYEQYF.

This chain links TRBV5-6 with TRBJ2-5; D not resolved. Matching the DNA end better, TRBJ2-7 makes the J call doubtful. This CDR3 is 14 amino acids long. The germline V gene encodes CDR1 SGHDT and CDR2 YYEEEE. In DNA, the CDR3 is TGTGCCAGCAGCTTGTTCGGTCAGTCCTACGAGCAGTACTTC. Translated: CASSLFGQSYEQYF.